A single sample gave rise to the 27 T cell receptor beta chains below, sequenced in a study of OX40 agonist ivuxolimab in advanced cancers. The protocol was immunoSEQ multiplex PCR, while the TCRdb copy is restricted to in-frame clones and leaves out a portion. In the table there are approximately 62,000 clones, 88% of which are singletons. Sequenced here: CD4+ or CD8+ T cells sorted from blood, sampled in a trial of the OX40 agonist ivuxolimab. These receptors all stem from an adult with an advanced solid tumor such as melanoma, head and neck, liver or kidney cancer.

The rearrangement links TRBV7-2 to TRBJ1-5; 7 bases align to TRBD1. V lost 5 bases to trimming and J lost 0 bases; unmatched junction nucleotides: 4. The length of the CDR3 is 15 residues. Per the germline V gene, CDR1 is SGHTA and CDR2 is FQGNSA. The CDR3 is CASSLGQSSNQPQHF. CDR3 in DNA: TGTGCCAGCAGCCTGGGACAGAGTAGCAATCAGCCCCAGCATTTT.

The CDR3: CASSPGHSYEQYF. CDR3 coding DNA: TGTGCCAGCAGCCCGGGACACTCCTACGAGCAGTACTTC. This chain joins TRBV5-6 and TRBJ2-7, with TRBD1 as a possible D gene (6 bases). Germline-derived CDR1 and CDR2 are SGHDT and YYEEEE. V was clipped by 4 bases and J by 0 bases, with 8 bases between them. The CDR3 sequence is 13 residues long.

The chain has TRBV19 and TRBJ1-1, with a tentative D call TRBD1 (6 bases). The CDR3 is made up of 13 amino acids. Germline assignment: CDR1 LNHDA and CDR2 SQIVND (reference sequence). V lost 5 bases and J lost 7, with 14 bases in between. The CDR3 sequence: CASSSIPDSEAFF. DNA for the CDR3: TGTGCCAGTAGTTCAATTCCGGACAGTGAAGCTTTCTTT. Full variable domain (missing parts from reference TRBV19 and TRBJ1-1): DGGITQSPKYLFRKEGQNVTLSCEQNLNHDAMYWYRQDPGQGLRLIYYSQIVNDFQKGDIAEGYSVSREKKESFPLTVTSAQKNPTAFYLCASSSIPDSEAFFGQGTRLTVV.

The V gene is TRBV6-5, the J gene TRBJ1-5, with D unclear. The germline V gene encodes CDR1 MNHEY and CDR2 SVGAGI. V gave up 5 bases and J gave up 1 base, with 6 bases separating them. This CDR3 is 13 amino acids long. CDR3 region: CASSGESNQPQHF. The CDR3 DNA reads as TGTGCCAGCAGTGGGGAGAGCAATCAGCCCCAGCATTTT.

This clone appeared a few times. The V call is TRBV15, the J call TRBJ2-7; 10 bases line up with TRBD1. Germline V gene data show CDR1 as LNHNV and CDR2 as YYDKDF (reference sequence). After removal of 3 bases from V and 3 bases from J, the junction contained 8 bases not matched to a gene. The length of the CDR3 is 16 residues. In DNA form, the CDR3 reads TGTGCCACCAGCAGGGGACCGGGACAGGGGATCTACGAGCAGTACTTC. It is translated as CATSRGPGQGIYEQYF.

The chain links TRBV7-2 to TRBJ2-7; a weak D match, TRBD2 (5 bases). Per the germline V gene, CDR1 is SGHTA and CDR2 is FQGNSA. CDR3 length equals 15 residues. V dropped 6 bases and J dropped 0 bases, with 15 bases sitting between them. The DNA for the CDR3 is TGTGCCAGCAGGCCGATAGCGTATCCCTCCTACGAGCAGTACTTC. It yields the protein CASRPIAYPSYEQYF.

The gene calls are TRBV7-2 and TRBJ2-1; TRBD2 matches 11 bases. Looked up from germline, CDR1 is SGHTA and CDR2 is FQGNSA. The CDR3 extends over 14 amino acids. With 5 bases clipped from V and 6 bases from J, the junction kept 3 bases outside the gene matches. The CDR3 coding sequence is TGTGCCAGCAGCCTTGGGACTAGCGGCAATGAGCAGTTCTTC. It is translated as CASSLGTSGNEQFF. Based on the CDR3 plus reference TRBV7-2 and TRBJ2-1, the full variable domain is GAGVSQSPSNKVTEKGKDVELRCDPISGHTALYWYRQSLGQGLEFLIYFQGNSAPDKSGLPSDRFSAERTGGSVSTLTIQRTQQEDSAVYLCASSLGTSGNEQFFGPGTRLTVL.

The chain has TRBV7-2 and TRBJ1-5; possible D gene TRBD1, 5 bases. This CDR3 contains 15 residues. CDR1 and CDR2 (germline): SGHTA, FQGNSA. Deletions cut 3 bases from V and 4 bases from J, with 13 bases between. In DNA, the CDR3 is TGTGCCAGCAGCTTTACTGGGGGAGGAAATCAGCCCCAGCATTTT. Encoded protein: CASSFTGGGNQPQHF.

The chain links TRBV7-2 to TRBJ2-2; 9 bases agree with TRBD1. The CDR3 is 17 amino acids. Germline V gene lookup returns CDR1 SGHTA and CDR2 FQGNSA. J gave up 7 bases and V 5 bases, and 14 bases lay outside the gene matches. As DNA, the CDR3 is TGTGCCAGCAGCCTGGACAGGGGCAGGGGTCGGAGCGGGGAGCTGTTTTTT. Translated: CASSLDRGRGRSGELFF.

The rearrangement links TRBV6-5 to TRBJ2-1, with a weak D call TRBD1 (6 bases). Germline assignment: CDR1 MNHEY and CDR2 SVGAGI. The CDR3 has 13 residues. Trimming cost V 0 bases and J 13 bases, with 13 bases left between them. The CDR3 reads CASSYSSGQLQFF. CDR3 nucleotide sequence: TGTGCCAGCAGTTACTCTTCAGGACAGCTTCAGTTCTTC.

This chain connects TRBV5-1 to TRBJ2-1; a weak D match, TRBD2 (7 bases). This CDR3 contains 15 residues. CDR1 and CDR2 from the germline V gene are SGHRS and YFSETQ. V lost 6 bases, J lost 7 bases, and 20 bases lay in between. This CDR3 is CASTLRGGAGNEQFF. CDR3 nucleotide sequence: TGCGCCAGCACCCTAAGAGGGGGGGCGGGGAATGAGCAGTTCTTC.

V gene TRBV5-1 combines with J gene TRBJ2-7; the D is unclear. Trimming left V 4 bases short and J 1 base short, with 12 bases between. Germline assignment: CDR1 SGHRS and CDR2 YFSETQ. CDR3 size: 14 residues. Here the CDR3 DNA reads TGCGCCAGCAGCCCACGGACGGAATCCTACGAGCAGTACTTC. Its translation is CASSPRTESYEQYF.

The chain recombines TRBV10-2 with TRBJ2-2; D is undetermined. With 0 bases removed from V and 7 bases from J, the gap between germline ends came to 6 bases. Looked up from germline, CDR1 is WSHSY and CDR2 is SAAADI. This CDR3 has 13 residues. The CDR3 reads CASSESGIGELFF. The CDR3 DNA reads as TGCGCCAGCAGTGAGTCTGGGATCGGGGAGCTGTTTTTT.

This clone was seen just once. The V and J genes are TRBV9 and TRBJ2-7; D is perhaps TRBD1 (5 bases). Germline V CDR1 and CDR2: SGDLS, YYNGEE. V lost 2 bases to trimming and J lost 4 bases, with 10 bases between them. This CDR3 has 13 residues. CDR3 DNA sequence: TGTGCCAGCAGCGTGGGTGACAGATACGAGCAGTACTTC. Translated: CASSVGDRYEQYF.

The chain has TRBV5-6 and TRBJ2-1, with 11 positions matching TRBD2. Germline lookup yields CDR1 SGHDT and CDR2 YYEEEE. The CDR3 has 14 amino acids. The V and J ends lost 4 bases and 4 bases, in that order; junction bases with no gene match: 1. The chain's CDR3 is CASSVAGGYNEQFF. The DNA of the CDR3 is TGTGCCAGCAGCGTAGCGGGGGGGTACAATGAGCAGTTCTTC.

The J gene is TRBJ1-2, the V gene TRBV27; 8 nucleotides agree with TRBD1. J gave up 3 bases and V 8 bases, and 5 bases lay outside the gene matches. Looked up from germline, CDR1 is MNHEY and CDR2 is SMNVEV (reference sequence). The CDR3 runs to 13 residues. In nucleotides, the CDR3 is TGTGCCAGCGTAGACAGGGGACACTATGGCTACACCTTC. Protein product: CASVDRGHYGYTF.

The CDR3 nucleotides are TGCGCCAGCAGCTTGGCAGCCGTTAATTCACCCCTCCACTTT. Its translation: CASSLAAVNSPLHF. This chain uses TRBV5-1 with TRBJ1-6; D is undetermined. CDR1 and CDR2 from the germline V gene are SGHRS and YFSETQ. CDR3 size: 14 residues. Trimming left V 0 bases short and J 6 bases short, with 7 bases between.

The chain recombines TRBV6-5 with TRBJ2-7; TRBD1 matches at 7 bases. The CDR3 extends over 16 amino acids. Per germline, CDR1 MNHEY and CDR2 SVGAGI. J was trimmed by 1 base and V by 3 bases; bases with no gene match: 9. CDR3 nucleotides: TGTGCCAGCAGTTATGCCCCCGGGACAGCGTCCTACGAGCAGTACTTC. Residues: CASSYAPGTASYEQYF.

This clone was counted between two and nine times. This chain links TRBV19 with TRBJ1-3; 7 nucleotides line up with TRBD1. This CDR3 has 15 amino acids. The germline gives CDR1 LNHDA, CDR2 SQIVND (reference sequence). V shed 6 bases, J shed 3 bases, and the junction held 8 bases outside the gene matches. As DNA, the CDR3 is TGTGCCAGTAGCGAACAGGGGATGCATGGAAACACCATATATTTT. Amino acid sequence: CASSEQGMHGNTIYF. The variable domain in full, completed from reference TRBV19 and TRBJ1-3, reads DGGITQSPKYLFRKEGQNVTLSCEQNLNHDAMYWYRQDPGQGLRLIYYSQIVNDFQKGDIAEGYSVSREKKESFPLTVTSAQKNPTAFYLCASSEQGMHGNTIYFGEGSWLTVV.

This chain joins TRBV9 and TRBJ2-3, with D possibly being TRBD2 (6 bases). The germline gives CDR1 SGDLS, CDR2 YYNGEE. Trimming pared 0 bases from V and 9 bases from J, leaving 8 bases between. The CDR3 consists of 12 residues. The CDR3 DNA reads TGTGCCAGCAGCGTAGAAGGACTAACGCAGTATTTT. Amino acid sequence: CASSVEGLTQYF.

The CDR3 is CASSPSTGVGQPQHF. In DNA form, the CDR3 reads TGTGCCAGCTCACCGTCGACAGGGGTGGGTCAGCCCCAGCATTTT. V and J are TRBV18 and TRBJ1-5, with TRBD1 matching 8 bases. The CDR3 sequence is 15 residues long. CDR1 KGHSH and CDR2 LQKENI come from the germline V gene. Losses at the gene ends were 3 bases for V and 6 bases for J; bases not matched to a gene: 7.

The chain is built from TRBV5-1 and TRBJ1-4; no firm D call. Germline values: CDR1 SGHRS, CDR2 YFSETQ. The CDR3 runs 13 residues. Deletions cut 1 base from V and 5 bases from J, with 6 bases between. The CDR3 nucleotides are TGCGCCAGCAGCTTGTCCGGGAATGAAAAACTGTTTTTT. This gives the protein CASSLSGNEKLFF.

The chain joins TRBV19 to TRBJ2-1; 11 positions match TRBD2. Germline lookup yields CDR1 LNHDA and CDR2 SQIVND (reference sequence). This CDR3 has 15 residues. V was clipped by 3 bases and J by 5 bases; unmatched bases: 3. This CDR3 is CASSIWTSGHNEQFF. In DNA form, the CDR3 reads TGTGCCAGTAGTATCTGGACTAGCGGGCACAATGAGCAGTTCTTC.

The chain couples TRBV10-3 to TRBJ2-2, with D tentatively TRBD2 (5 bases). CDR1 is ENHRY, CDR2 SYGVKD, per germline. The CDR3 length is 14 residues. Deletions cut 7 bases from V and 4 bases from J, with 13 bases between. Here the CDR3 reads CAIKSEGGTGELFF. DNA of the CDR3: TGTGCCATCAAGTCTGAGGGCGGCACCGGGGAGCTGTTTTTT.

V usage is TRBV29-1 and J usage is TRBJ1-6; D unclear. Germline CDR1 SQVTM, CDR2 ANQGSEA. V dropped 4 bases and J dropped 7 bases, with 11 bases sitting between them. This CDR3 is built from 13 residues. Written as DNA, the CDR3 is TGCAGCGTTGCCAGCGGAGGAAATTCACCCCTCCACTTT. Translated, it gives CSVASGGNSPLHF.

The rearrangement links TRBV27 to TRBJ2-7, with 12 bases matching TRBD1. The germline V gene encodes CDR1 MNHEY and CDR2 SMNVEV (reference sequence). The CDR3 extends over 16 amino acids. V was pared by 5 bases and J by 6 bases, with 11 bases of the junction left unmatched. This chain's CDR3 is CASSKGGGQGALEQYF. CDR3 DNA sequence: TGTGCCAGCAGTAAAGGTGGGGGACAGGGGGCCCTCGAGCAGTACTTC.

This chain connects TRBV10-2 to TRBJ1-5; D remains ambiguous. The length of the CDR3 is 12 residues. Germline V gives CDR1 WSHSY, CDR2 SAAADI. V lost 2 bases, J lost 7 bases, and 6 bases lay in between. CDR3 in amino acids: CASSEVNQPQHF. In DNA form, the CDR3 reads TGCGCCAGCAGTGAGGTGAACCAGCCCCAGCATTTT.